The clone carrying this TCR beta chain was picked up a small number of times. This entry is derived from a study of blood T cell repertoires in COVID-19. Study context: Spain, Italy and the United States supplied samples that represented acute and convalescent COVID-19. PBMCs, B-cell-depleted T cells, or T cells provided the cDNA or gDNA that made up the material.

From germline, CDR1 is MNHEY and CDR2 SVGAGI. This CDR3 spans 11 amino acids. The V end was cut by 4 bases, the J end by 8 bases, with 8 bases between. Authors' analysis steps: It was from reference gene primer amplification that nucleated cell counts were estimated. Profiling relied on immunoSEQ multiplex PCR, and the TCRdb table lists in-frame clones only, not all of them. V and J calls and clone size follow that table, whereas D and trimming were derived from the DNA. The table includes roughly 120,000 clones, about 92% detected once. This sequence was found in a man between 45 and 60 years old with active COVID-19. The specimen sequenced was peripheral blood. J is TRBJ1-1 and V is TRBV6-5; no firm D call. For the CDR3, the DNA is TGTGCCAGCAGTTCCGCGACAGAAGCTTTCTTT. It translates to CASSSATEAFF.